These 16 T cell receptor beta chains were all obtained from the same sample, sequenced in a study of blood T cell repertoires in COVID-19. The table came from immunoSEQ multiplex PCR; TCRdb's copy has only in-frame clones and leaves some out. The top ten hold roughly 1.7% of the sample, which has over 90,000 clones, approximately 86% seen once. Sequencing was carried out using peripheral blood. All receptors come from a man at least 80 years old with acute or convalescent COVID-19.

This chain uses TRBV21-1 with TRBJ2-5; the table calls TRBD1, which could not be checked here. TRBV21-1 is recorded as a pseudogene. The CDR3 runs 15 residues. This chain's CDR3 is CASSHRGGQQETQYF. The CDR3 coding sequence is TGTGCCAGCAGCCACAGGGGCGGTCAGCAAGAGACCCAGTACTTC.

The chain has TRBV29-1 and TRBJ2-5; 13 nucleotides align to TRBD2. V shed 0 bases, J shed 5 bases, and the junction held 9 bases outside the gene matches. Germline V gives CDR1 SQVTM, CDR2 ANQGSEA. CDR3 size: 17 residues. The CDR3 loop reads CSVEDYRTSGRYETQYF. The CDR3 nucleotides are TGCAGCGTTGAAGATTACAGGACTAGCGGGAGATATGAGACCCAGTACTTC.

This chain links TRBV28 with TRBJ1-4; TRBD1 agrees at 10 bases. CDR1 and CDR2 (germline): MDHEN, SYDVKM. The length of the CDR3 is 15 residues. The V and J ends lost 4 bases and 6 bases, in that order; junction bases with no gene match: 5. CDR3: CASSSPGQGHEKLFF. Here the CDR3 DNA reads TGTGCCAGCAGTTCCCCGGGACAGGGGCATGAAAAACTGTTTTTT.

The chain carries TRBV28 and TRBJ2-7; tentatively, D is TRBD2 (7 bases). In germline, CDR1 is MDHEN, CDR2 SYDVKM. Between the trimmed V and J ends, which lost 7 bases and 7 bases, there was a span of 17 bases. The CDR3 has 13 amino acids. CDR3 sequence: CASIGGGPREQYF. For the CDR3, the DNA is TGTGCCAGCATAGGGGGAGGGCCTCGAGAGCAGTACTTC. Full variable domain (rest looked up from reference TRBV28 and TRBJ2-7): DVKVTQSSRYLVKRTGEKVFLECVQDMDHENMFWYRQDPGLGLRLIYFSYDVKMKEKGDIPEGYSVSREKKERFSLILESASTNQTSMYLCASIGGGPREQYFGPGTRLTVT.

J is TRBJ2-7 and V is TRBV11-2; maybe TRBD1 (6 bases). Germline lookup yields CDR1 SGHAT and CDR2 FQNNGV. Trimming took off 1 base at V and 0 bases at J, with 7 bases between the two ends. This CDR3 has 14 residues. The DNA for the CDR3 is TGTGCCAGCAGCTTAGCAGGGGCCTCCTACGAGCAGTACTTC. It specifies CASSLAGASYEQYF.

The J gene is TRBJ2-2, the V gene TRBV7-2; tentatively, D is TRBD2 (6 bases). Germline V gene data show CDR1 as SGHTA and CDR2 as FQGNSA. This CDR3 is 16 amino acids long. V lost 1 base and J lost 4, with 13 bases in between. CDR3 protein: CASSLVGGHLTGELFF. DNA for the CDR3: TGTGCCAGCAGCTTAGTGGGAGGACATCTCACCGGGGAGCTGTTTTTT.

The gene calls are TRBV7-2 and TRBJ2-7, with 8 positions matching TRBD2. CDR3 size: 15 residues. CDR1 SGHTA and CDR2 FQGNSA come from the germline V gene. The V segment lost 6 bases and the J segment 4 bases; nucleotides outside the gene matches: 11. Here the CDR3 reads CASRSGGSGMYEQYF. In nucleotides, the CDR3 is TGTGCCAGCAGGTCGGGGGGTAGCGGGATGTACGAGCAGTACTTC.

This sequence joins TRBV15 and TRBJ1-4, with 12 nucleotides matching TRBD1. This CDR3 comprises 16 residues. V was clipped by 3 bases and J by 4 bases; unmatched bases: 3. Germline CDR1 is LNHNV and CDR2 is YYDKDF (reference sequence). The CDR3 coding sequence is TGTGCCACCAGCAGGGGACAGGGGGCTGGTAATGAAAAACTGTTTTTT. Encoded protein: CATSRGQGAGNEKLFF. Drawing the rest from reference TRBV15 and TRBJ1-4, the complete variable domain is DAMVIQNPRYQVTQFGKPVTLSCSQTLNHNVMYWYQQKSSQAPKLLFHYYDKDFNNEADTPDNFQSRRPNTSFCFLDIRSPGLGDTAMYLCATSRGQGAGNEKLFFGSGTQLSVL.

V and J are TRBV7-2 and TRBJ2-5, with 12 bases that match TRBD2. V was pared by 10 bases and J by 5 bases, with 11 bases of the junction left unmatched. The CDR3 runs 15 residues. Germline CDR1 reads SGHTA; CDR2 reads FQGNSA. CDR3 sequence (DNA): TGTGCCACCTCTAGCGGGAGGGCTCTCCGTGAGACCCAGTACTTC. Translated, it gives CATSSGRALRETQYF.

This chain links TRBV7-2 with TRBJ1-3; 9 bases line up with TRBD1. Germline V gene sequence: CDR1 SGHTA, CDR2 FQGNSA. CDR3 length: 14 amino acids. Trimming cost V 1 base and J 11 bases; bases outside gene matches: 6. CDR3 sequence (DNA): TGTGCCAGCAGCTTAGGGGGACAGGGCCAGGCCATATATTTT. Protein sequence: CASSLGGQGQAIYF.

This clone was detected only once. CDR3 residues: CSVEPRGRGLPDTQYF. As DNA, the CDR3 is TGCAGCGTTGAACCCCGTGGCAGGGGGCTGCCGGATACGCAGTATTTT. This sequence joins TRBV29-1 and TRBJ2-3, with TRBD1 identical over 8 bases. The junction had 13 bases not matched to a gene; V was cut back by 2 bases and J by 6 bases. The length of the CDR3 is 16 residues. Germline V gene lookup returns CDR1 SQVTM and CDR2 ANQGSEA.

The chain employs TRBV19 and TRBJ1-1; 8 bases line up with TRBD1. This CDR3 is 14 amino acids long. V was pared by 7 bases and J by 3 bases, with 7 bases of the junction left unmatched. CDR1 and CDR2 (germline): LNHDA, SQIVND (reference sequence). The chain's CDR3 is CASNRQGRDTEAFF. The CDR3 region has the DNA TGTGCCAGTAATCGACAGGGGCGGGACACTGAAGCTTTCTTT.

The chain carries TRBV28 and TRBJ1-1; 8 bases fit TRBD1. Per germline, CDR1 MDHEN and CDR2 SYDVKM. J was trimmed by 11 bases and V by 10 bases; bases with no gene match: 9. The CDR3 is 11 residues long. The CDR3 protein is CATLRTGTAFF. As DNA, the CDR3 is TGTGCCACCCTTAGGACAGGGACGGCTTTCTTT.

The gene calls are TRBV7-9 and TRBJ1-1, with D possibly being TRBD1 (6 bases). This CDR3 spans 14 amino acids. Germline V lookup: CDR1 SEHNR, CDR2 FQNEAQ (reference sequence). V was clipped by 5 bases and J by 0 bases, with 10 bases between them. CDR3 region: CASSRTEMNTEAFF. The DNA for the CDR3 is TGTGCCAGCAGCCGGACAGAGATGAACACTGAAGCTTTCTTT.

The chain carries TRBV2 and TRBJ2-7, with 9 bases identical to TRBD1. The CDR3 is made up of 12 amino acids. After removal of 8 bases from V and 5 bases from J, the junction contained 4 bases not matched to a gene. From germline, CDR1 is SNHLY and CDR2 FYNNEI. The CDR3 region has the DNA TGTGCCAGCCTACAGGGGGCCCACGAGCAGTACTTC. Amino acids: CASLQGAHEQYF.

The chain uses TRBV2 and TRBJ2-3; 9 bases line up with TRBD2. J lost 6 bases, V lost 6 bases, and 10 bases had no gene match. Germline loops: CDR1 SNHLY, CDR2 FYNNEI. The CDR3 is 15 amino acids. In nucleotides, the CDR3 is TGTGCCAGCAGCCATATTTGGACTAGCGAGGATACGCAGTATTTT. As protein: CASSHIWTSEDTQYF.